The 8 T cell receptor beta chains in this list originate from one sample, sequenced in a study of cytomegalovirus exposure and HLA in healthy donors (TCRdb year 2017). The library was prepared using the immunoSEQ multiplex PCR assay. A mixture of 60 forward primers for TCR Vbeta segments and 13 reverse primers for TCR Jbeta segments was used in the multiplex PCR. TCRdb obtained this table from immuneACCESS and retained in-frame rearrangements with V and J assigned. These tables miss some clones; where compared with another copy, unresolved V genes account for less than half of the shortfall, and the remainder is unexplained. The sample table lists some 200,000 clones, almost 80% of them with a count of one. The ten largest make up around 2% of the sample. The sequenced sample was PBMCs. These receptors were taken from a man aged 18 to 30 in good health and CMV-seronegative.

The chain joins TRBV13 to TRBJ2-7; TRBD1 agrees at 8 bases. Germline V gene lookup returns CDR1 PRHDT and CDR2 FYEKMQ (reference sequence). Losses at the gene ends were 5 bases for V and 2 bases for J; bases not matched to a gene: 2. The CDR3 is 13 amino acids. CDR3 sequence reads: CASSGDRTYEQYF. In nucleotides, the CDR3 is TGTGCCAGCAGCGGGGACAGGACCTACGAGCAGTACTTC. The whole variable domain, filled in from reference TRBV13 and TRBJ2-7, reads AAGVIQSPRHLIKEKRETATLKCYPIPRHDTVYWYQQGPGQDPQFLISFYEKMQSDKGSIPDRFSAQQFSDYHSELNMSSLELGDSALYFCASSGDRTYEQYFGPGTRLTVT.

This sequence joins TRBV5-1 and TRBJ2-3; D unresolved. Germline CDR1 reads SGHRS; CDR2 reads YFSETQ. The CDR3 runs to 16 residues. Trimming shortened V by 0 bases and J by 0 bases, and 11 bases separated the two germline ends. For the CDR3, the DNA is TGCGCCAGCAGCTTGGCCGCGTCTCCTAGCACAGATACGCAGTATTTT. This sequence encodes CASSLAASPSTDTQYF.

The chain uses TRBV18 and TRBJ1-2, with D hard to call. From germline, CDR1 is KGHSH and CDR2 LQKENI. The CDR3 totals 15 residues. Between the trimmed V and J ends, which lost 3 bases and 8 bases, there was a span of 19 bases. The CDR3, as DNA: TGTGCCAGCTCACCGGTCGAATCGGTCGGTAGCGGCTACACCTTC. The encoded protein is CASSPVESVGSGYTF. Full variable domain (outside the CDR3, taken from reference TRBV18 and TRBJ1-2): NAGVMQNPRHLVRRRGQEARLRCSPMKGHSHVYWYRQLPEEGLKFMVYLQKENIIDESGMPKERFSAEFPKEGPSILRIQQVVRGDSAAYFCASSPVESVGSGYTFGSGTRLTVV.

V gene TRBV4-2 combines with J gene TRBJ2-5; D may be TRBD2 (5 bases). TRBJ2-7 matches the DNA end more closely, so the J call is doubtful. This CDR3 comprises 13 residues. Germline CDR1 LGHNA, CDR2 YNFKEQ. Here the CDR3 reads CASSQAGNYEQYF. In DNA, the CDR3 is TGTGCCAGCAGCCAAGCGGGGAACTACGAGCAGTACTTC.

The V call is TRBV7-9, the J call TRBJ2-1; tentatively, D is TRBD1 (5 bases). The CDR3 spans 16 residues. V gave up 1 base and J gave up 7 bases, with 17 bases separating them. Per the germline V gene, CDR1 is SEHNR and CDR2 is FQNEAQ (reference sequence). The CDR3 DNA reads TGTGCCAGCAGCTTAGGCCAGGGAAGCCCATTGAATGAGCAGTTCTTC. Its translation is CASSLGQGSPLNEQFF. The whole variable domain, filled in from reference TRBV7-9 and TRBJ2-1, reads DTGVSQNPRHKITKRGQNVTFRCDPISEHNRLYWYRQTLGQGPEFLTYFQNEAQLEKSRLLSDRFSAERPKGSFSTLEIQRTEQGDSAMYLCASSLGQGSPLNEQFFGPGTRLTVL.

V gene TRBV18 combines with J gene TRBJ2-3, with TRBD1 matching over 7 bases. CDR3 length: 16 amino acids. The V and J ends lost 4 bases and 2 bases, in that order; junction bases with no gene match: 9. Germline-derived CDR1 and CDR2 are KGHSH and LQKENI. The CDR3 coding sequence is TGTGCCAGCTCACGAAACACAGGGGAAATCACAGATACGCAGTATTTT. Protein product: CASSRNTGEITDTQYF.

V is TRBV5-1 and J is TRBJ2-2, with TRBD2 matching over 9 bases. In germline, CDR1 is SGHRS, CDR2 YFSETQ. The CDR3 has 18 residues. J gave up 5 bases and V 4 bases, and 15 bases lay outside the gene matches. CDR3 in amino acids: CASSLGTGTSFETGELFF. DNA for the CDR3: TGCGCCAGCAGCCTGGGAACCGGGACTAGCTTCGAAACCGGGGAGCTGTTTTTT.

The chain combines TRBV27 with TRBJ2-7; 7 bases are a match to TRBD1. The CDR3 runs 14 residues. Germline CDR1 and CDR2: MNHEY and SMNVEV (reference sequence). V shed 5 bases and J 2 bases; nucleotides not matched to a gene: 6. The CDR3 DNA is TGTGCCAGCAGTATCAGGGGGTCGACCTACGAGCAGTACTTC. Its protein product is CASSIRGSTYEQYF.